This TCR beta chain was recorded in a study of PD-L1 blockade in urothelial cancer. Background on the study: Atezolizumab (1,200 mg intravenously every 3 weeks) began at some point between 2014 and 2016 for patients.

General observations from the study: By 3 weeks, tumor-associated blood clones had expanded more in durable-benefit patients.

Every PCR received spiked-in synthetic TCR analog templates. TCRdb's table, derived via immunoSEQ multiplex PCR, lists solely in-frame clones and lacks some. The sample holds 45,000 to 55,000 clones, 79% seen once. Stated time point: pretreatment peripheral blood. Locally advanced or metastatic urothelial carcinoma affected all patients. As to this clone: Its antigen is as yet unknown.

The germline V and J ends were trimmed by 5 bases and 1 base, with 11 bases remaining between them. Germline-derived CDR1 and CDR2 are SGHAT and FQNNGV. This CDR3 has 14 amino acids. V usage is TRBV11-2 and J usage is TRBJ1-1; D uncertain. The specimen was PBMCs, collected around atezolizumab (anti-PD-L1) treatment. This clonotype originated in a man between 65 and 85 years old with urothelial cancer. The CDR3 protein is CASSLAGRNTEAFF. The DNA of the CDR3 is TGTGCCAGCAGCCTAGCGGGGAGGAACACTGAAGCTTTCTTT. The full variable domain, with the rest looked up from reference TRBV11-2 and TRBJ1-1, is EAGVAQSPRYKIIEKRQSVAFWCNPISGHATLYWYQQILGQGPKLLIQFQNNGVVDDSQLPKDRFSAERLKGVDSTLKIQPAKLEDSAVYLCASSLAGRNTEAFFGQGTRLTVV.